The next 16 T cell receptor delta chains were all read from a single sample in a study of Vδ1+ human thymocytes. RNA was extracted from the cells and then reverse transcribed. The CDR3 regions were amplified by multiplex PCR from V-gene primers to a constant-region primer. TCRdb reanalyzed the multiplex PCR reads using CATT. The sample consists of roughly 76,000 delta-chain clones, approximately 30% of them appearing once. General study findings and limits: Highly polyclonal TRG and TRD repertoires with Gaussian CDR3 length distributions appeared in thymus.

Antigens of these TCRs are unknown. Material: Vdelta1+ gamma-delta thymocytes from the thymus. Subset: FACS-sorted CD3+ TCRalphabeta- TCRVdelta1+ TCRVdelta2- thymocytes. The origin of the receptors is a boy in the first two years of life who had congenital heart surgery.

The rearrangement joins TRDV1 to TRDJ1; 7 nucleotides match TRDD3. After removal of 1 base from V and 0 bases from J, the junction contained 14 bases not matched to a gene. The CDR3 contains 19 residues. Per the germline V gene, CDR1 is TSWWSYY and CDR2 is QGS. The CDR3 here is CALGEPVRWGVWNTDKLIF. Here the CDR3 DNA reads TGTGCTCTTGGGGAACCCGTACGCTGGGGGGTTTGGAACACCGATAAACTCATCTTT.

This clone came up a few times. The junction differs from germline at one of its ends, possibly a read error. The same CDR3 arises from other DNA sequences in this sample as well. The chain joins TRDV1 to TRDJ1; 7 bases are a match to TRDD3. This CDR3 spans 17 amino acids. Looked up from germline, CDR1 is TSWWSYY and CDR2 is QGS. The chain's CDR3 is CALGDPLGGWGPISLIF. The CDR3 region has the DNA TGTGCCCTTGGGGATCCCCTCGGAGGCTGGGGGCCCATATCCCTCATCTTT.

This clone was seen more than once but under ten times. Other DNA sequences of this sample code for an identical CDR3. The V gene is TRDV1, the J gene TRDJ1; tentative D call: TRDD3 (10 bases). Germline lookup yields CDR1 TSWWSYY and CDR2 QGS. The CDR3 has 20 residues. V lost 5 bases, J lost 4 bases, and 32 bases lay in between. CDR3 protein: CALGNPFLPTGGYADDKLIF. The CDR3 DNA reads TGTGCTCTTGGGAATCCATTCCTTCCTACCGGGGGATACGCCGACGATAAACTCATCTTT.

The V and J genes are TRDV2 and TRDJ1; weak D call: TRDD3 (6 bases). Germline V gene data show CDR1 as GEAIGNYY and CDR2 as EKD. V lost 0 bases to trimming and J lost 0 bases, with 19 bases between them. The CDR3 contains 18 residues. The CDR3 DNA reads TGTGCCTGTGACACCGATTTAACGTGGGGATTTCACACCGATAAACTCATCTTT. Amino acids: CACDTDLTWGFHTDKLIF.

This chain links TRDV1 with TRDJ1, with D unresolved. V shed 3 bases and J shed 8 bases, with 25 bases lying between them. CDR1 is TSWWSYY and CDR2 is QGS in the germline V gene. The CDR3 totals 17 residues. The CDR3 spells CALGDLRGSWERPKLIF. The CDR3 DNA is TGTGCTCTTGGGGACCTCCGTGGGTCGTGGGAAAGGCCAAAACTCATCTTT.

The chain combines TRDV1 with TRDJ1, with 11 bases identical to TRDD3. Germline assignment: CDR1 TSWWSYY and CDR2 QGS. Germline trimming cut 2 bases from V and 0 bases from J; bases unmatched to any gene: 17. The CDR3 consists of 21 residues. CDR3 region: CALGEGLPTYWGILDTDKLIF. CDR3 coding DNA: TGTGCTCTTGGGGAAGGCCTTCCTACCTACTGGGGGATATTGGACACCGATAAACTCATCTTT.

The J gene is TRDJ1, the V gene TRDV1; TRDD3 might be the D (5 bases). The length of the CDR3 is 17 residues. Trimming took 0 bases from V and 0 from J, leaving 14 bases between them. Germline V gene data show CDR1 as TSWWSYY and CDR2 as QGS. CDR3 sequence: CALGELSRGGYTDKLIF. The CDR3 DNA sequence: TGTGCTCTTGGGGAACTGTCTAGGGGGGGGTACACCGATAAACTCATCTTT.

V usage is TRDV1 and J usage is TRDJ1; the match to TRDD3 covers 9 bases. The CDR3 runs 20 residues. Trimming took 2 bases from V and 3 from J; bases not matched to a gene: 19. Looked up from germline, CDR1 is TSWWSYY and CDR2 is QGS. CDR3 region: CALGEGRIPLLGDGADKLIF. The DNA of the CDR3 is TGTGCTCTTGGGGAAGGGCGAATCCCCTTACTGGGGGACGGGGCCGATAAACTCATCTTT.

This clone was seen more than once but under ten times. This rearrangement joins TRDV1 to TRDJ1; 7 bases are shared with TRDD3. The trim removed 3 bases at V and 1 base at J, leaving 29 bases unmatched. The CDR3 spans 23 residues. Germline lookup yields CDR1 TSWWSYY and CDR2 QGS. The CDR3 is CALGEQGIKRYWGKSRGTDKLIF. The CDR3 bases are TGTGCTCTTGGGGAGCAGGGAATTAAAAGGTACTGGGGTAAATCCCGGGGCACCGATAAACTCATCTTT.

Notes on this clone: The junction departs from germline at one end; a sequencing error may be responsible. This rearrangement joins TRDV1 to TRDJ1; D may correspond to TRDD2 or TRDD3 (9 bases each). Germline V gene lookup returns CDR1 TSWWSYY and CDR2 QGS. This CDR3 has 21 amino acids. CDR3 nucleotide sequence: TGTGCTCCTGGGGAACTAATCTCCTTCCTACGGTGGGGATACGCTGCCGATAAACTCATCTTT. This codes for CAPGELISFLRWGYAADKLIF.

The chain couples TRDV1 to TRDJ1; TRDD3 matches at 9 bases. The CDR3 loop spans 14 amino acids. Trimming took 2 bases from V and 2 from J; bases not matched to a gene: 0. Germline V lookup: CDR1 TSWWSYY, CDR2 QGS. The CDR3 reads CALGEWGITDKLIF. CDR3 coding DNA: TGTGCTCTTGGGGAATGGGGGATAACCGATAAACTCATCTTT.

This clone was recorded a few times. This chain uses TRDV2 with TRDJ1; TRDD3 matches 13 bases. J gave up 0 bases and V 3 bases, and 15 bases lay outside the gene matches. Germline V gene sequence: CDR1 GEAIGNYY, CDR2 EKD. The CDR3 extends over 20 amino acids. CDR3 amino acids: CACDSTRYWGIRNHTDKLIF. Written as DNA, the CDR3 is TGTGCCTGTGACTCGACCCGGTACTGGGGGATACGCAACCACACCGATAAACTCATCTTT.

This clone was picked up a small number of times. This chain joins TRDV1 and TRDJ1; 10 bases map to TRDD3. V lost 0 bases to trimming and J lost 1 base; unmatched junction nucleotides: 14. The CDR3 totals 20 residues. CDR1 and CDR2 from the germline V gene are TSWWSYY and QGS. The CDR3 region is CALGELGLRWGIGSTDKLIF. The CDR3 DNA follows: TGTGCTCTTGGGGAACTAGGATTACGCTGGGGGATAGGTAGCACCGATAAACTCATCTTT.

V is TRDV1 and J is TRDJ1, with 11 nucleotides matching TRDD3. The trim removed 2 bases at V and 0 bases at J, leaving 17 bases unmatched. The CDR3 is 21 residues long. The germline gives CDR1 TSWWSYY, CDR2 QGS. The CDR3 loop is CALGERPTSVPGGYNTDKLIF. The CDR3 DNA reads as TGTGCTCTTGGGGAAAGGCCCACTAGTGTGCCTGGGGGATACAACACCGATAAACTCATCTTT.

V and J are TRDV1 and TRDJ1; 12 bases map to TRDD3. The CDR3 length is 20 residues. From germline, CDR1 is TSWWSYY and CDR2 QGS. Trimming at V came to 4 bases and at J to 3 bases, leaving 18 bases not matched to a gene. The CDR3 sequence is CALGVPRPSTTGGYPDKLIF. The CDR3 DNA reads as TGTGCTCTTGGGGTCCCCAGGCCTTCGACTACTGGGGGATACCCCGATAAACTCATCTTT.

Only a few counts were recorded for this clone. Its ends do not fully match the called genes, so a read error is possible. This sample also contains other DNA sequences that code for the same CDR3. The chain has TRDV1 and TRDJ1, with D possibly being TRDD2 (6 bases). The CDR3 loop spans 18 amino acids. Per germline, CDR1 TSWWSYY and CDR2 QGS. The CDR3 is CALGEFPFPGRRADKLIF. CDR3 bases: TGTGCCCTTGGGGAATTTCCCTTCCCAGGGAGAAGGGCCGATAAACTCATCTTT.